These T cell receptor beta chains were read from a single sample in a study of blood T cell repertoires in COVID-19. Clones were read by immunoSEQ multiplex PCR, and TCRdb kept only the in-frame ones, dropping some. The repertoire holds about 260,000 clones, with approximately 89% as singletons. Sequenced sample: PBMCs or T cells enriched from blood (not recorded which). The receptors here all came from a man aged 35 to 55 who had been exposed to COVID-19. The CDR3 runs from the conserved cysteine through the conserved F or W. The D gene is left open where the match is weak. Expanded clones are given a class, and other clones once, few, many or no size at all.

-,TRBV19,-,TRBJ2-3,CASSIGPGGMSDTQYF,TGTGCCAGTAGTATAGGGCCCGGGGGTATGAGTGATACGCAGTATTTT
-,TRBV27,TRBD1,TRBJ2-7,CASRPRTGQYYEQYF,TGTGCCAGCAGACCGCGGACAGGGCAGTACTACGAGCAGTACTTC
-,TRBV4-3,TRBD1,TRBJ1-1,CASSHPSGQGTEAFF,TGCGCCAGCAGCCATCCCTCGGGACAGGGCACTGAAGCTTTCTTT
-,TRBV10-1,TRBD2,TRBJ2-2,CASSESASGPSNTGELFF,TGCGCCAGCAGTGAGTCGGCTAGCGGGCCGAGTAACACCGGGGAGCTGTTTTTT
-,TRBV4-3,-,TRBJ2-5,CASSQDSLARETQYF,TGCGCCAGCAGCCAAGATTCCCTAGCGAGGGAGACCCAGTACTTC
-,TRBV5-4,TRBD1,TRBJ1-2,CASSSSGTGTYGYTF,TGTGCCAGCAGTTCCTCCGGGACAGGGACCTATGGCTACACCTTC
-,TRBV6-5,-,TRBJ2-4,CASRSTRVKNIQYF,TGTGCCAGCAGATCCACTAGGGTCAAAAACATTCAGTACTTC
-,TRBV21-1,-,TRBJ1-6,CASSREDRRNSPLHF,TGTGCCAGCAGCAGGGAGGACAGGAGAAATTCACCCCTCCACTTT
-,TRBV6-5,-,TRBJ1-3,CASTLGESGNTIYF,TGTGCCAGCACCCTCGGGGAATCTGGAAACACCATATATTTT
-,TRBV9,-,TRBJ2-4,CASSLTDSLAKNIQYF,TGTGCCAGCAGCCTAACGGACAGCTTAGCCAAAAACATTCAGTACTTC
-,TRBV11-1,-,TRBJ2-2,CASSVGSANTGELFF,TGTGCCAGCAGCGTCGGGTCAGCGAACACCGGGGAGCTGTTTTTT
-,TRBV28,TRBD2,TRBJ2-1,CASTITSGSYNEQFF,TGTGCCAGCACCATTACTAGCGGGTCCTACAATGAGCAGTTCTTC
-,TRBV7-6,TRBD2,TRBJ2-3,CASSLEGGRATDTQYF,TGTGCCAGCAGCTTAGAGGGCGGGAGGGCGACAGATACGCAGTATTTT
-,TRBV3-1/TRBV3-2,TRBD1,TRBJ1-2,CASSQLGTGRIYGYTF,TGTGCCAGCAGCCAACTGGGGACAGGGAGAATATATGGCTACACCTTC
-,TRBV30,-,TRBJ1-6,CAWSRDSPLHF,TGTGCCTGGAGCAGGGATTCACCCCTCCACTTT
-,TRBV29-1,TRBD1,TRBJ1-2,CSAEQGSGYGYTF,TGCAGCGCCGAACAGGGGTCTGGCTATGGCTACACCTTC
-,TRBV9,-,TRBJ2-2,CASSTSGDNTGELFF,TGTGCCAGCAGCACGTCAGGGGATAACACCGGGGAGCTGTTTTTT
-,TRBV18,-,TRBJ1-5,CASSPNRVQPQHF,TGTGCCAGCTCCCCTAACAGGGTTCAGCCCCAGCATTTT
-,TRBV3-1/TRBV3-2,-,TRBJ1-5,CASSQGRQSNQPQHF,TGTGCCAGCAGCCAAGGCCGACAGAGCAATCAGCCCCAGCATTTT
few,TRBV9,TRBD2,TRBJ2-7,CASSVVGTSGYEQYF,TGTGCCAGCAGCGTAGTTGGTACTAGCGGCTACGAGCAGTACTTC
-,TRBV11-2,-,TRBJ1-1,CASSSDRQSEAFF,TGTGCCAGCAGCTCAGACCGACAGTCTGAAGCTTTCTTT
-,TRBV12-5,TRBD1,TRBJ1-2,CASAPGTGPNYGYTF,TGTGCTAGTGCCCCGGGGACAGGGCCAAACTATGGCTACACCTTC
-,TRBV9,-,TRBJ2-2,CASSVAGPGELFF,TGTGCCAGCAGCGTAGCGGGTCCCGGGGAGCTGTTTTTT
-,TRBV12-5,TRBD1,TRBJ2-1,CASGGQESSYNEQFF,TGTGCTAGTGGCGGACAGGAAAGCTCCTACAATGAGCAGTTCTTC
-,TRBV7-9,TRBD2,TRBJ2-3,CASSLLTSGRTDTQYF,TGTGCCAGCAGCCTCCTGACTAGCGGGCGCACAGATACGCAGTATTTT
-,TRBV15,-,TRBJ1-1,CATSRDGNTEAFF,TGTGCCACCAGCAGAGACGGGAACACTGAAGCTTTCTTT
few,TRBV9,TRBD2,TRBJ2-3,CASSREGETDTQYF,TGTGCCAGCTCGCGGGAGGGCGAGACAGATACGCAGTATTTT
-,TRBV18,-,TRBJ2-3,CASSPLAMGMDTQYF,TGTGCCAGCTCACCGTTAGCGATGGGGATGGATACGCAGTATTTT
-,TRBV28,-,TRBJ1-4,CASSSPLSTNEKLFF,TGTGCCAGCAGTTCCCCACTTTCAACTAATGAAAAACTGTTTTTT
-,TRBV6-2/TRBV6-3,TRBD1,TRBJ1-1,CASSYSRQGARTEAFF,TGTGCCAGCAGTTACTCAAGACAGGGGGCGCGCACTGAAGCTTTCTTT
few,TRBV20-1,TRBD1,TRBJ1-4,CSASRQGEKLFF,TGCAGTGCTAGTAGACAGGGTGAAAAACTGTTTTTT
-,TRBV9,TRBD2,TRBJ2-5,CASSVASGRVETQYF,TGTGCCAGCAGCGTAGCCAGCGGGAGGGTAGAGACCCAGTACTTC
-,TRBV21-1,-,TRBJ2-7,CASSNVQGPGEQYF,TGTGCCAGCAGCAATGTCCAGGGCCCTGGAGAGCAGTACTTC
once,TRBV25-1,TRBD1,TRBJ2-5,CASSELQGATQETQYF,TGTGCCAGCAGTGAACTTCAGGGGGCAACTCAAGAGACCCAGTACTTC
-,TRBV29-1,-,TRBJ2-1,CSVQGAPHEQFF,TGCAGCGTGCAAGGAGCCCCTCATGAGCAGTTCTTC
once,TRBV28,-,TRBJ2-6,CASSFSISGANVLTF,TGTGCCAGCAGTTTTAGTATCTCTGGGGCCAACGTCCTGACTTTC
-,TRBV30,-,TRBJ2-2,CAWSVHGELFF,TGTGCCTGGAGTGTCCACGGGGAGCTGTTTTTT
-,TRBV28,TRBD2,TRBJ2-2,CASSFSGGPNTGELFF,TGTGCCAGCAGTTTTAGCGGGGGTCCGAACACCGGGGAGCTGTTTTTT
-,TRBV27,-,TRBJ2-1,CASRSLGGSSYNEQFF,TGTGCCAGCAGGTCCCTAGGGGGTAGCTCCTACAATGAGCAGTTCTTC
-,TRBV27,-,TRBJ2-7,CASSGNTGLAVHEQYF,TGTGCCAGCAGTGGGAATACGGGACTTGCCGTCCACGAGCAGTACTTC
-,TRBV5-1,-,TRBJ1-2,CASSLGQNSNYGYTF,TGCGCCAGCAGCTTAGGACAGAATTCTAACTATGGCTACACCTTC
-,TRBV6-2/TRBV6-3,TRBD1,TRBJ1-2,CASSYSTGGTGYTF,TGTGCCAGCAGTTACTCGACAGGGGGCACCGGCTACACCTTC
-,TRBV20-1,TRBD2,TRBJ2-1,CSASRFLAESNEQFF,TGCAGTGCTAGTCGGTTTCTAGCGGAGTCCAATGAGCAGTTCTTC
-,TRBV28,-,TRBJ2-7,CASQGLYEQYF,TGTGCCAGCCAGGGTCTCTACGAGCAGTACTTC
-,TRBV12-3/TRBV12-4,TRBD1,TRBJ2-7,CASSLGTGATNF,TGTGCCAGCAGTTTAGGGACAGGGGCTACTAACTTC
once,TRBV7-9,TRBD1,TRBJ1-1,CASSDTRTGGLNTEAFF,TGTGCCAGCAGCGACACCCGGACAGGAGGTCTGAACACTGAAGCTTTCTTT
-,TRBV3-1/TRBV3-2,TRBD2,TRBJ2-1,CASSQEPGLAGGQQFF,TGTGCCAGCAGCCAGGAACCGGGACTAGCGGGAGGGCAGCAGTTCTTC
-,TRBV6-2/TRBV6-3,TRBD1,TRBJ2-7,CASSLSGTGSYEQYF,TGTGCCAGCAGTTTATCCGGGACAGGTTCCTACGAGCAGTACTTC
once,TRBV14,-,TRBJ1-1,CASEGSSNTEAFF,TGTGCCAGCGAGGGCAGCTCGAACACTGAAGCTTTCTTT
-,TRBV7-8,TRBD1,TRBJ1-1,CASSLAPGQGSFEAFF,TGTGCCAGCAGCTTAGCGCCGGGACAGGGCTCCTTTGAAGCTTTCTTT
-,TRBV28,-,TRBJ2-3,CASSFRGEVADTQYF,TGTGCCAGCAGTTTCAGGGGGGAAGTGGCAGATACGCAGTATTTT
-,TRBV18,-,TRBJ1-2,CASSNFGQEGYGYTF,TGTGCCAGCTCAAATTTCGGTCAGGAAGGTTATGGCTACACCTTC
-,TRBV4-1,-,TRBJ2-3,CASSQAAREDTDTQYF,TGCGCCAGCAGCCAAGCCGCCAGGGAAGACACAGATACGCAGTATTTT
-,TRBV27,TRBD2,TRBJ2-1,CASSRAGGSYNEQFF,TGTGCCAGCAGTCGAGCGGGAGGTTCCTACAATGAGCAGTTCTTC
-,TRBV29-1,TRBD1,TRBJ2-7,CSVGQGAYEQYF,TGCAGCGTTGGACAGGGGGCCTACGAGCAGTACTTC